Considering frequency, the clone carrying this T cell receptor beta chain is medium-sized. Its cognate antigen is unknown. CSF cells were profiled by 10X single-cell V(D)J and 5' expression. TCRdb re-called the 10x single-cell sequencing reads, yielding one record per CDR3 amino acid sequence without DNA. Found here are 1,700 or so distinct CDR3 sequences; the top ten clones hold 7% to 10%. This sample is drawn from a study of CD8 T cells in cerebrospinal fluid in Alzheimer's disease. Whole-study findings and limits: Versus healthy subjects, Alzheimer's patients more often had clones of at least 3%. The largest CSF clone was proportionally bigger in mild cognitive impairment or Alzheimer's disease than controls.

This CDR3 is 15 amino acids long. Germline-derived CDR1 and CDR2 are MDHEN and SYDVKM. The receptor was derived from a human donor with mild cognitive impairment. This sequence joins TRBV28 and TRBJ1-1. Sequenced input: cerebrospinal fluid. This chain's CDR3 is CASRSGGQMNTEAFF.